Following are 9 T cell receptor beta chains from one sample sequenced in a study of blood T cell repertoires in COVID-19. Generated by immunoSEQ multiplex PCR, the TCRdb table keeps only in-frame clones and is missing some. Of roughly 400,000 clones detected, roughly 89% appear once; the ten largest clones hold around 10%. The sequenced material came from PBMCs or T cells enriched from blood (not recorded which). Source of these receptors: a woman in her fifties or sixties who had recovered from COVID-19.

This sequence joins TRBV11-2 and TRBJ1-6; D is ambiguous. The CDR3 sequence is 15 residues long. Trimming removed 5 bases at V and 4 bases at J, with 12 bases between. The germline CDR1 and CDR2 sequences are SGHAT and FQNNGV. The CDR3 DNA follows: TGTGCCAGCAGCCCCATAGAGAATTATAATTCACCCCTCCACTTT. Encoded protein: CASSPIENYNSPLHF.

This rearrangement joins TRBV7-2 to TRBJ2-1; TRBD2 matches at 7 bases. Germline loops: CDR1 SGHTA, CDR2 FQGNSA. CDR3 length: 15 amino acids. The J segment lost 3 bases and the V segment lost 5 bases, leaving 7 bases of the junction unmatched. The DNA of the CDR3 is TGTGCCAGCAGCCTCAACGGGGGGTACTACAATGAGCAGTTCTTC. Residues: CASSLNGGYYNEQFF.

This sequence joins TRBV5-6 and TRBJ1-2; D gene ambiguous. This CDR3 comprises 14 residues. Trimming took off 0 bases at V and 7 bases at J, with 13 bases between the two ends. Germline V gene lookup returns CDR1 SGHDT and CDR2 YYEEEE. The CDR3 nucleotides read TGTGCCAGCAGCTTGGCGGTCGGGGAATCTGGCTACACCTTC. It is translated as CASSLAVGESGYTF.

The rearrangement joins TRBV5-1 to TRBJ2-1, with TRBD1 matching 9 bases. CDR3 length equals 15 residues. Germline V lookup: CDR1 SGHRS, CDR2 YFSETQ. Trimming cost V 3 bases and J 1 base; bases outside gene matches: 2. CDR3 protein: CASSSGTGSYNEQFF. The CDR3, as DNA: TGCGCCAGCAGCTCCGGGACAGGGTCCTACAATGAGCAGTTCTTC.

The chain joins TRBV4-3 to TRBJ1-1; D possibly corresponds to TRBD1 (5 bases). The CDR3 length is 15 residues. Germline CDR1 and CDR2: LGHNA and YSLEER. Trimming left V 2 bases short and J 0 bases short, with 10 bases between. CDR3 region: CASSQYRTVNTEAFF. DNA for the CDR3: TGCGCCAGCAGCCAATACAGGACGGTGAACACTGAAGCTTTCTTT.

The chain uses TRBV19 and TRBJ1-5; TRBD1 matches at 7 bases. The ends lost 6 bases at V and 6 bases at J; junction bases unmatched: 8. This CDR3 region has 14 residues. Germline V lookup: CDR1 LNHDA, CDR2 SQIVND (reference sequence). As DNA, the CDR3 is TGTGCCAGTAGCACATGGACAGGTAGTCAGCCCCAGCATTTT. Its protein product is CASSTWTGSQPQHF.

The chain recombines TRBV28 with TRBJ1-2, with D possibly TRBD1 on 5 matching bases. Germline CDR1 and CDR2: MDHEN and SYDVKM. V was pared by 5 bases and J by 1 base, with 14 bases between. This CDR3 is 15 amino acids long. This CDR3 is CASSMGGKINYGYTF. The CDR3 bases are TGTGCCAGCAGTATGGGGGGAAAGATTAACTATGGCTACACCTTC.

This clone was counted between two and nine times. The chain uses TRBV2 and TRBJ2-7; TRBD1 matches 9 bases. The V segment lost 6 bases and the J segment 2 bases; nucleotides outside the gene matches: 2. CDR1 is SNHLY, CDR2 FYNNEI, per germline. CDR3 size: 13 residues. CDR3 bases: TGTGCCAGCAGGGGGGACAGGGCCTACGAGCAGTACTTC. Protein sequence: CASRGDRAYEQYF.

The chain links TRBV4-3 to TRBJ1-4; D is possibly TRBD1 (6 bases). The length of the CDR3 is 16 residues. Germline V gene lookup returns CDR1 LGHNA and CDR2 YSLEER. V was clipped by 3 bases and J by 8 bases, with 19 bases between them. The CDR3 loop reads CASSHYPGGEREKLFF. CDR3 bases: TGCGCCAGCAGCCACTATCCGGGGGGCGAGCGGGAAAAACTGTTTTTT.